The clone carrying this T cell receptor (beta chain) was recorded only once. The antigen is unknown. The sample's treatment: oral pan-JAK inhibitor, 5-10 mg twice daily. Punch biopsies of lesional scalp, plus peripheral blood, were taken from alopecia areata patients. Sequencing relied on a cDNA template that was reverse transcribed from extracted RNA. The protocol was immunoSEQ multiplex PCR, while the TCRdb copy is restricted to in-frame clones and leaves out a portion. The sample consists of roughly 150,000 clones, 54% of them appearing once. These data belong to a study of CD8+ T cells in alopecia areata. Study as a whole: Patients in the treated group were given tofacitinib by mouth, 5 to 10 mg twice a day. A 6-month off-drug phase came after tofacitinib, which had lasted 6 to 18 months.

Trimming removed 6 bases from V and 4 bases from J, with 16 bases in between. The germline V gene has CDR1 SGHDT and CDR2 YYEEEE. The CDR3 is 14 amino acids. Notes on the study in general: When scalp samples are sequenced, resident alphabeta T cells of normal skin are also captured.

The sample was CD8+ T cells sorted from blood, taken at week 4, from a patient treated with tofacitinib. The sequence came from a human donor with alopecia areata. The chain recombines TRBV5-6 with TRBJ1-2; possibly TRBD1 for D (5 bases). For the CDR3, the DNA is TGTGCCAGCATCAACGGAGGGACGGTCTATGGCTACACCTTC. This codes for CASINGGTVYGYTF.